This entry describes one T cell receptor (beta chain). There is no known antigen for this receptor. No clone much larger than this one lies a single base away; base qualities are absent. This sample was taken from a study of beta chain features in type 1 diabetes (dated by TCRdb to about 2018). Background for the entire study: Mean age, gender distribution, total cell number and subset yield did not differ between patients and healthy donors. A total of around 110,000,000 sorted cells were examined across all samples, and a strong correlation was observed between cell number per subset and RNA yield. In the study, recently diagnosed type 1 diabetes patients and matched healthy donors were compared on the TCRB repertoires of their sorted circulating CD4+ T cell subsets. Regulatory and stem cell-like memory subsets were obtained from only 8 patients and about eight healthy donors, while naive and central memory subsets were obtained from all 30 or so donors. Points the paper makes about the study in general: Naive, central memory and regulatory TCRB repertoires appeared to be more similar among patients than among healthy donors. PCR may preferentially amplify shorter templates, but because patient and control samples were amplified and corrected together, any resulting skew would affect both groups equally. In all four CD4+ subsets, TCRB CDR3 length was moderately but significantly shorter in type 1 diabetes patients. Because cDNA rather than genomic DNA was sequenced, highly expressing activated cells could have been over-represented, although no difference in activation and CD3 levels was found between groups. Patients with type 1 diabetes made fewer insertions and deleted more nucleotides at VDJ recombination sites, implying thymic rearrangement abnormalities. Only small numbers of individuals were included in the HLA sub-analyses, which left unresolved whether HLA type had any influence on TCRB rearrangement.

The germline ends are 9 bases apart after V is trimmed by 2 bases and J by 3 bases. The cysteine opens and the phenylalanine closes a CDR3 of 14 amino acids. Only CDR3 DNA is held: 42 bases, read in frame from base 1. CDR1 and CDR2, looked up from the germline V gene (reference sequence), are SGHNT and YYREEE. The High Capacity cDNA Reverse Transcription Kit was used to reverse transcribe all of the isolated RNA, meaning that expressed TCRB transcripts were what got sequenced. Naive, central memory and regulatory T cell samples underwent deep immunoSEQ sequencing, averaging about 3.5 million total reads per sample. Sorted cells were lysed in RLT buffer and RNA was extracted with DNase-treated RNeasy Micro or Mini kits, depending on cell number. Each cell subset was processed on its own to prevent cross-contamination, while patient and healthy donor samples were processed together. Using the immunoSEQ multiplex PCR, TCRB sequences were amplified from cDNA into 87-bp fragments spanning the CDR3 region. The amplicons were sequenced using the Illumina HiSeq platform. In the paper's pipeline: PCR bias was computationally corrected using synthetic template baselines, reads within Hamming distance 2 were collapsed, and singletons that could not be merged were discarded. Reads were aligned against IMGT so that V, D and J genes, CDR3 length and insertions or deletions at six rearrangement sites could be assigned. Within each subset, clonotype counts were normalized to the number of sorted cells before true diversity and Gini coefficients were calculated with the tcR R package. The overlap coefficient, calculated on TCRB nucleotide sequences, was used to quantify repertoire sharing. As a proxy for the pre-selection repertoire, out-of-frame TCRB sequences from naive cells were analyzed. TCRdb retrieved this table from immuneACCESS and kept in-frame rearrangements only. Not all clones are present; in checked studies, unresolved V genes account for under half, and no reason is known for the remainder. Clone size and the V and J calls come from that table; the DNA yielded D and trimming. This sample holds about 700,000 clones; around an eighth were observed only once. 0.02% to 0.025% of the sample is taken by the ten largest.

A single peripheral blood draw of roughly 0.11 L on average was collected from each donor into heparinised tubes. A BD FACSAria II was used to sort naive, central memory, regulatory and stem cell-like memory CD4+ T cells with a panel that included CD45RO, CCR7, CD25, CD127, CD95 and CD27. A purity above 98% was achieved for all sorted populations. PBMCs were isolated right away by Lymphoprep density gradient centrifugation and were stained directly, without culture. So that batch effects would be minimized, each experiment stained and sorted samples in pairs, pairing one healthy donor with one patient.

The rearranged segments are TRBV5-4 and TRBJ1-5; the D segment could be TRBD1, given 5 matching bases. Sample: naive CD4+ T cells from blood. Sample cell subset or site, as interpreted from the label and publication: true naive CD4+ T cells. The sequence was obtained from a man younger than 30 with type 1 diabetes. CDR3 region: CASSFGAVNQPQHF. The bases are TGTGCCAGCAGCTTTGGGGCGGTCAATCAGCCCCAGCATTTT.